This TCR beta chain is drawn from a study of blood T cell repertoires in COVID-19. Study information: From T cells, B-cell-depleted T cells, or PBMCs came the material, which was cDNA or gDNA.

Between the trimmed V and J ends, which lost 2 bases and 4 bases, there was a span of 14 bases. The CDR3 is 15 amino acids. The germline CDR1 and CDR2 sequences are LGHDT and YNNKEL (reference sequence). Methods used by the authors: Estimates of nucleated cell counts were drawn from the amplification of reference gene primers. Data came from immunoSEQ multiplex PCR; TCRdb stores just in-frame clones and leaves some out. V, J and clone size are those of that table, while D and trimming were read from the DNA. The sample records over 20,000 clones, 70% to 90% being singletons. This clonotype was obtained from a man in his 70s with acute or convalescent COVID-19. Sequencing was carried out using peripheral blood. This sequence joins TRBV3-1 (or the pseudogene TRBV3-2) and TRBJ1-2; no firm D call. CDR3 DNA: TGTGCCAGCAGCCAACGGGAAGGGCAGATCTATGGCTACACCTTC. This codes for CASSQREGQIYGYTF.